This is a list of T cell receptor beta chains from one sample in a study of preoperative IRX-2 immunotherapy in early breast cancer. Clones were sequenced by immunoSEQ multiplex PCR, and TCRdb holds only the in-frame ones, with some missing. The sample yields approximately 98,000 clones, around 86% seen once. The material sequenced was tumor tissue, taken after IRX-2 immunotherapy. The receptor source for this set is a human donor with breast cancer. The conserved cysteine and the conserved F or W are not part of the CDR3 here. The order of the fields is CDR3 protein, J gene, V gene.

cdr3_aa: ASSRSSNNKNIQY
j_call: TRBJ2-4
v_call: TRBV6-8

cdr3_aa: ASSEDRGWYEQY
j_call: TRBJ2-7
v_call: TRBV10-2

cdr3_aa: ASSPGTGGTEAF
j_call: TRBJ1-1
v_call: TRBV18

cdr3_aa: ASGGAGGGKTQY
j_call: TRBJ2-5
v_call: TRBV28

cdr3_aa: ASSLEQGGNEKLF
j_call: TRBJ1-4
v_call: TRBV11-3

cdr3_aa: ASRFDGGYGYT
j_call: TRBJ1-2
v_call: TRBV6-8

cdr3_aa: ASRLGTHSNQPQH
j_call: TRBJ1-5
v_call: TRBV11-3

cdr3_aa: ASSLEVSALYSNQPQH
j_call: TRBJ1-5
v_call: TRBV6-8

cdr3_aa: ASSLTPYEQY
j_call: TRBJ2-7
v_call: TRBV6-8

cdr3_aa: ASREQGSVGYT
j_call: TRBJ1-2
v_call: TRBV6-8

cdr3_aa: ASSDRAPGTKYPTDTQY
j_call: TRBJ2-3
v_call: TRBV10-1

cdr3_aa: ASSLGTGWSPLH
j_call: TRBJ1-6
v_call: TRBV11-3

cdr3_aa: ASSLMTGDYGYT
j_call: TRBJ1-2
v_call: TRBV5-1

cdr3_aa: ASIQGASGNTIY
j_call: TRBJ1-3
v_call: TRBV11-3

cdr3_aa: ASSLAGAGNNEQF
j_call: TRBJ2-1
v_call: TRBV5-1

cdr3_aa: ASSSTGGSAGNTIY
j_call: TRBJ1-3
v_call: TRBV5-1

cdr3_aa: ASNHLGGEAF
j_call: TRBJ1-1
v_call: TRBV12-5

cdr3_aa: ASSQSGNSNQPQH
j_call: TRBJ1-5
v_call: TRBV16

cdr3_aa: ASSLGDRGNTEAF
j_call: TRBJ1-1
v_call: TRBV11-3

cdr3_aa: ASSYTIRGQPQH
j_call: TRBJ1-5
v_call: TRBV6-7

cdr3_aa: ASSQGGVSNQPQH
j_call: TRBJ1-5
v_call: TRBV14

cdr3_aa: ASSPGTGEPNTEAF
j_call: TRBJ1-1
v_call: TRBV5-1

cdr3_aa: ASSPVSGSYNEQF
j_call: TRBJ2-1
v_call: TRBV18

cdr3_aa: ASSESKARDPDQAATQY
j_call: TRBJ2-3
v_call: TRBV10-1

cdr3_aa: AWSPDRGREKLF
j_call: TRBJ1-4
v_call: TRBV30

cdr3_aa: ASSPPGRSLNTIY
j_call: TRBJ1-3
v_call: TRBV18

cdr3_aa: SVEGQGRYGYT
j_call: TRBJ1-2
v_call: TRBV29-1

cdr3_aa: ASSKVGSYEQY
j_call: TRBJ2-7
v_call: TRBV19

cdr3_aa: ASSSKPGPSSGANVLT
j_call: TRBJ2-6
v_call: TRBV5-1

cdr3_aa: ASSLSLGRGTEAF
j_call: TRBJ1-1
v_call: TRBV5-1

cdr3_aa: ASSSDRLGDEKLF
j_call: TRBJ1-4
v_call: TRBV5-1

cdr3_aa: ASSKAGTGDEKLF
j_call: TRBJ1-4
v_call: TRBV6-8